This T cell receptor beta chain was profiled in a study of blood T cell repertoires in COVID-19. The assay was immunoSEQ multiplex PCR, and TCRdb's table has in-frame clones only and misses some. In the table there are about 270,000 clones, 65% to 90% of which are singletons. This TCR came from a woman in her sixties or seventies with active or convalescent COVID-19. Sequenced material: peripheral blood.

This CDR3 is CASSQDRDSNIQYF. CDR3 bases: TGCGCCAGCAGCCAAGACCGGGACTCGAACATTCAGTACTTC. The chain joins TRBV4-1 to TRBJ2-4; D possibly corresponds to TRBD2 (6 bases). Germline V CDR1 and CDR2: MGHRA, YSYEKL. The CDR3 contains 14 residues. The V and J ends lost 0 bases and 7 bases respectively, with 10 bases between them.